Shown below are 22 T cell receptor beta chains from a single sample sequenced in a study of T cell changes during pregnancy in multiple sclerosis. Sequencing used immunoSEQ multiplex PCR; TCRdb keeps in-frame clones, though not all of them. Altogether 55,000 to 65,000 clones are present, 94% being singletons, with the ten largest covering 3.5%. The sequencing used CD8+ T cells from peripheral blood mononuclear cells, collected in the third trimester of pregnancy. The receptors derive from a female donor with multiple sclerosis, enrolled in a pregnancy study.

The gene calls are TRBV5-6 and TRBJ1-1, with D unresolved. Per germline, CDR1 SGHDT and CDR2 YYEEEE. The V end was cut by 2 bases, the J end by 1 base, with 12 bases between. This CDR3 is 15 amino acids long. CDR3 in DNA: TGTGCCAGCAGCTTCCACTGGGAGACGAACACTGAAGCTTTCTTT. Residues: CASSFHWETNTEAFF.

The chain has TRBV5-6 and TRBJ2-5; D might be TRBD1 (6 bases). The germline CDR1 and CDR2 sequences are SGHDT and YYEEEE. Trimming left V 4 bases short and J 2 bases short, with 15 bases between. The CDR3 consists of 15 residues. The CDR3: CASSLPQGSQETQYF. DNA of the CDR3: TGTGCCAGCAGCCTGCCTCAGGGGAGTCAAGAGACCCAGTACTTC.

The chain couples TRBV5-1 to TRBJ2-5, with TRBD2 matching over 13 bases. From germline, CDR1 is SGHRS and CDR2 YFSETQ. V lost 3 bases and J lost 0; bases outside the gene matches: 8. There are 18 residues in the CDR3. The CDR3 reads CASSSGLAGVGDQETQYF. CDR3 sequence (DNA): TGCGCCAGCAGCTCTGGACTAGCGGGAGTCGGGGACCAAGAGACCCAGTACTTC.

Worth noting for this clone: A junction end diverges from the germline sequence, so it may reflect a read error. The chain combines TRBV27 with TRBJ1-1; 7 bases agree with TRBD1. There are 14 residues in the CDR3. Germline CDR1 MNHEY, CDR2 SMNVEV (reference sequence). DNA of the CDR3: TGTGCCAACAGTTTCGCAGGGGGTCCCACTGAAGCTTTCTTT. Translating gives CANSFAGGPTEAFF.

This chain joins TRBV4-2 and TRBJ2-1; the match to TRBD2 covers 8 bases. The CDR3 is made up of 17 amino acids. Germline-derived CDR1 and CDR2 are LGHNA and YNFKEQ. J gave up 4 bases and V 4 bases, and 12 bases lay outside the gene matches. CDR3 region: CASSPGGPENIYNEQFF. The CDR3 region has the DNA TGTGCCAGCAGCCCGGGGGGGCCCGAAAATATTTACAATGAGCAGTTCTTC.

The chain links TRBV27 to TRBJ1-2, with TRBD1 identical over 7 bases. CDR1 is MNHEY, CDR2 SMNVEV, per germline (reference sequence). The CDR3 totals 15 residues. Trimming removed 5 bases from V and 4 bases from J; junction bases left unmatched: 10. CDR3 region: CASSLTRQGPYGYTF. CDR3 DNA sequence: TGTGCCAGCAGTCTGACCAGACAGGGACCCTATGGCTACACCTTC.

This clone was observed a few times. J is TRBJ2-7 and V is TRBV6-5; tentative D call: TRBD1 (6 bases). V gave up 0 bases and J gave up 0 bases, with 12 bases separating them. Germline V gene lookup returns CDR1 MNHEY and CDR2 SVGAGI. CDR3 length: 16 amino acids. CDR3 nucleotide sequence: TGTGCCAGCAGTTACTCGACAGGCGAGGCCTCCTACGAGCAGTACTTC. Translated, it gives CASSYSTGEASYEQYF.

The chain links TRBV6-6 to TRBJ2-7; D unclear. The length of the CDR3 is 12 residues. Germline CDR1 and CDR2: MNHNY and SVGAGI (reference sequence). Trimming pared 2 bases from V and 7 bases from J, leaving 9 bases between. The CDR3, as DNA: TGTGCCAGCAGTTACCCCTTTCGGGAGCAGTACTTC. Translating it yields CASSYPFREQYF.

This sequence joins TRBV13 and TRBJ2-1, with 10 bases fitting TRBD2. Germline assignment: CDR1 PRHDT and CDR2 FYEKMQ (reference sequence). The J segment lost 10 bases and the V segment lost 4 bases, leaving 13 bases of the junction unmatched. CDR3 length: 16 amino acids. The CDR3: CASSSSTSGPNIEQFF. For the CDR3, the DNA is TGTGCCAGCAGCTCCTCGACTAGCGGGCCGAATATAGAGCAGTTCTTC. The variable domain in full, completed from reference TRBV13 and TRBJ2-1, reads AAGVIQSPRHLIKEKRETATLKCYPIPRHDTVYWYQQGPGQDPQFLISFYEKMQSDKGSIPDRFSAQQFSDYHSELNMSSLELGDSALYFCASSSSTSGPNIEQFFGPGTRLTVL.

The chain carries TRBV30 and TRBJ2-1; 14 bases are shared with TRBD2. The germline CDR1 and CDR2 sequences are GTSNPN and SVGIG (reference sequence). The CDR3 sequence is 17 residues long. Trimming cost V 2 bases and J 7 bases; bases outside gene matches: 10. CDR3 amino acids: CAWSLGTSGSGMNEQFF. The CDR3 DNA sequence: TGTGCCTGGAGTCTTGGGACTAGCGGGAGTGGAATGAATGAGCAGTTCTTC. The whole variable domain, remainder taken from reference TRBV30 and TRBJ2-1, is SQTIHQWPATLVQPVGSPLSLECTVEGTSNPNLYWYRQAAGRGLQLLFYSVGIGQISSEVPQNLSASRPQDRQFILSSKKLLLSDSGFYLCAWSLGTSGSGMNEQFFGPGTRLTVL.

The genes are TRBV27 and TRBJ2-3; TRBD2 matches 8 bases. V was clipped by 2 bases and J by 0 bases; unmatched bases: 7. Germline V CDR1 and CDR2: MNHEY, SMNVEV (reference sequence). This CDR3 is built from 17 residues. Here the CDR3 DNA reads TGTGCCAGCAGTTTAGAAAATAGCGGGATCAGCACAGATACGCAGTATTTT. Translation: CASSLENSGISTDTQYF.

The CDR3, as DNA: TGTGCCAGCAGCTTATACCCGGATGATTACAGGGTACCGGCCGGGGAGCTGTTTTTT. This codes for CASSLYPDDYRVPAGELFF. The chain links TRBV11-2 to TRBJ2-2, with a tentative D call TRBD1 (6 bases). The germline CDR1 and CDR2 sequences are SGHAT and FQNNGV. The CDR3 is 19 residues long. V shed 2 bases and J shed 6 bases, with 25 bases lying between them.

V usage is TRBV4-3 and J usage is TRBJ1-1; 10 nucleotides align to TRBD1. The CDR3 contains 15 residues. The germline CDR1 and CDR2 sequences are LGHNA and YSLEER. J lost 6 bases, V lost 1 base, and 5 bases had no gene match. CDR3: CASSQVKDRGPEAFF. The CDR3 bases are TGCGCCAGCAGCCAAGTGAAAGACAGGGGGCCTGAAGCTTTCTTT.

The genes are TRBV29-1 and TRBJ2-7, with 7 bases identical to TRBD1. CDR1 is SQVTM and CDR2 is ANQGSEA in the germline V gene. This CDR3 region has 12 residues. V gave up 6 bases and J gave up 2 bases; unmatched junction bases: 4. The CDR3, as DNA: TGCAGCGTGCTCGACAGGGCCTACGAGCAGTACTTC. Protein: CSVLDRAYEQYF.

The CDR3 spells CASSILDSGGSYEQYF. The CDR3 nucleotides read TGTGCCAGCAGTATTCTTGATAGCGGGGGCTCCTACGAGCAGTACTTC. The J gene is TRBJ2-7, the V gene TRBV28; 9 positions agree with TRBD2. Trimming removed 5 bases from V and 0 bases from J; junction bases left unmatched: 8. CDR1 is MDHEN and CDR2 is SYDVKM in the germline V gene. CDR3 size: 16 residues.

The chain combines TRBV4-2 with TRBJ2-2, with TRBD2 identical over 8 bases. Germline CDR1 and CDR2: LGHNA and YNFKEQ. With 0 bases clipped from V and 5 bases from J, the junction kept 8 bases outside the gene matches. The CDR3 has 17 residues. The CDR3 bases are TGTGCCAGCAGCCAAGACCTACAGGGACTAGGAACCGGGGAGCTGTTTTTT. Its translation: CASSQDLQGLGTGELFF.

The CDR3 coding sequence is TGTGCCAGCAGTTTTATGGCCTCCTACGAGCAGTACTTC. Its protein product is CASSFMASYEQYF. V and J are TRBV5-8 and TRBJ2-7, with D unclear. V lost 5 bases, J lost 0 bases, and 9 bases lay in between. The V gene's germline CDR1 is SGHTS and CDR2 YDEGEE. The length of the CDR3 is 13 residues.

V is TRBV4-3 and J is TRBJ2-3, with 12 bases lining up with TRBD2. Germline trimming cut 4 bases from V and 3 bases from J; bases unmatched to any gene: 8. This CDR3 spans 17 amino acids. CDR1 is LGHNA and CDR2 is YSLEER in the germline V gene. CDR3 bases: TGCGCCAGCAGCCCCCGACTAGCGGGAGATGGGACAGATACGCAGTATTTT. It yields the protein CASSPRLAGDGTDTQYF.

The J gene is TRBJ2-7, the V gene TRBV4-3; weak D call: TRBD2 (5 bases). V shed 0 bases and J shed 4 bases, with 19 bases lying between them. CDR3 length: 17 amino acids. Per the germline V gene, CDR1 is LGHNA and CDR2 is YSLEER. The CDR3 coding sequence is TGCGCCAGCAGCCAAGATGGGTCTGGCCTAGCTCAATACGAGCAGTACTTC. Residues: CASSQDGSGLAQYEQYF.

V and J are TRBV21-1 and TRBJ2-4; TRBD2 reflects the table's D call only, with no check against the DNA. TRBV21-1 is reported as a pseudogene. This CDR3 comprises 18 residues. The CDR3, as DNA: TGTGCCAGCAGCAAAGGGGATGGGTTCACTAGCGAAATAAACATTCAGTACTTC. As protein: CASSKGDGFTSEINIQYF.

This clone was recorded once. This chain joins TRBV5-1 and TRBJ2-7, with 7 bases identical to TRBD1. CDR3 length: 15 amino acids. Trimming removed 2 bases from V and 2 bases from J; junction bases left unmatched: 7. The germline V gene encodes CDR1 SGHRS and CDR2 YFSETQ. DNA for the CDR3: TGCGCCAGCAGCTTCCTCGGACAGGCTCCCTACGAGCAGTACTTC. As protein: CASSFLGQAPYEQYF.

The chain has TRBV21-1 and TRBJ2-2; the table names TRBD1, a call not compared with the DNA. TRBV21-1 is classified as a pseudogene. The CDR3 extends over 21 amino acids. The CDR3 DNA follows: TGTGCCAGCACCAGGGGTCCCCGAACAGGGAATCAACCATCTAACACCGGGGAGCTGTTTTTT. It is translated as CASTRGPRTGNQPSNTGELFF.